This T cell receptor (beta chain) was documented in a study of naive and memory T cell subsets (TCRdb year 2017). About the study as a whole: Sorted naive and memory T cell subsets from peripheral blood were analyzed in the study using a UMI-based, open-source pipeline for TCR alpha and beta sequencing. The functional CMV T cell responses agreed completely with IgG serology results. RNA was DNase-treated and reverse transcribed with TCR constant-region primers, mostly using SuperScript III.

This clonotype was seen repeatedly, ten times or more. The antigen this receptor binds is unknown. Base qualities are not recorded, but no much larger clone differs from it by a single base. Separate amplification of TCR alpha and beta chain libraries was performed from the second PCR step onward. CMV status of each donor was established by measuring IFNgamma production from CD4+ T cells after fresh PBMCs were stimulated overnight with CMV viral lysate. CD4 T cells were positively selected using Miltenyi beads, after which CD8 T cells were positively selected from the CD4-negative fraction. Cells stained for CD3, CD4, CD8, CD45RA, CD27 and a live/dead dye were sorted on a BD Aria II into four subsets by CD45RA and CD27. Blood was obtained from three healthy volunteers, and the blood from each volunteer was fractionated into CD4 and CD8 T cells and subsequently into four differentiation subsets. About 130 ml of peripheral blood was collected from each donor, and PBMC were isolated by Ficoll-Paque PLUS density-gradient centrifugation. After sorting, cells were lysed in RLT buffer, RNA was extracted using a Qiagen RNeasy kit, and the extracted RNA was stored at -80 degrees C.

What the authors observed across the whole study: In both CD4 and CD8 cells, a rise in Gini index and a fall in Shannon and inverse Simpson diversity were observed from naive through CM, EM and EMRA. The abundance of TCRs followed a power law with an exponent that differed between naive and memory subsets yet stayed consistent across the three individuals. No ground truth was available to validate the repertoire findings for the naive and memory subsets. Single alpha or beta chain sequences, rather than paired alpha/beta receptors, were used to define clonotypes. After error correction, over 95% of naive TCR sequences appeared only once, giving much steeper abundance distributions than memory subsets. RNA-based TCR counts may be affected by expression changes linked to T cell activation and differentiation.

CDR1 SGHTA and CDR2 FQGTGA are derived from the germline V gene. The CDR3 spans 15 residues, from the cysteine through the phenylalanine. Just the 45-base CDR3 DNA is kept, in frame starting at base 1. V and J are truncated by 4 bases and 2 bases respectively, leaving an intervening sequence of 14 bases. The library was prepared using UMI-ligation and nested PCR. The beta constant-region primer consisted of an equimolar mixture of two oligonucleotides that together covered TRBC1 and TRBC2. A single-stranded oligonucleotide bearing the SP2 primer plus a 12-nucleotide UMI was ligated onto the 3' end of the cDNA by T4 RNA ligase 1. Four rounds of PCR, combining the SP2 primer with nested alpha and beta constant-region primers, were used to amplify the ligated cDNA. Incubation of the ligation reaction lasted roughly 20-24 hours at 16 degrees C. PCR2 was typically run as a SYBR Green qPCR and stopped at a predetermined threshold to prevent over-amplification. Every purification after the first one was done using Agencourt AMPure XP magnetic beads. Libraries were quantified by Qubit and checked on a TapeStation, with a main peak expected near 650 bp. The pooled libraries were sequenced on an Illumina MiSeq using v2 2x251 paired-end kits, which usually yielded roughly 1-2 million reads per sample. Each sample's library went into the pool at 4 to 5 nM, and about 4.5-8% PhiX was added to help with cluster recognition. In the original analysis: V and J genes were assigned to Demultiplexor-processed FASTQ reads by Decombinator through tag matching, with a single base-pair mismatch being allowed. Collapsinator used UMIs to correct both sequencing errors and frequency errors arising from PCR heterogeneity. CDR3Translator translated TCRs and extracted CDR3s from the conserved cysteine to the FGXG phenylalanine, flagging non-productive sequences. Gini, Shannon entropy and inverse Simpson indices were calculated on repertoires subsampled to equal numbers of UMI-defined TCRs. Within the linear range, a power law was fitted by maximum likelihood to the distributions of clonotype abundance. On one naive CD8 sample, the pipeline and MIGEC gave similar UMI counts, unique TCR numbers and clonal distributions. The repertoires were searched for 5,500 to 8,000 CMV-associated CDR3 sequences that had been compiled from VDJdb and a published dataset. Using fastp trimming at Q25 and MiXCR clonotype assembly, TCRdb reanalyzed the public sequencing data and kept in-frame beta chains. Each CDR3 protein appears once, grouped with its most common genes and DNA. For this entry, the V and J calls and clone size follow TCRdb and not the study's own pipeline. In this sample the table shows under 100,000 distinct CDR3 sequences, 7% of which occur a single time. 1.6% of the sample lies in the top ten.

Material for sequencing was central memory CD4+ T cells from blood. This sample's cell subset or site label indicates: central memory, CD45RA- CD27+. This TCR was sampled from a human donor in good health. This receptor chain uses TRBV7-3 and TRBJ1-1, with the D gene not confidently named. The sequenced DNA is TGTGCCAGCAGCTCACGCCCGGACGGTAACACTGAAGCTTTCTTT. It specifies CASSSRPDGNTEAFF.